These T cell receptor beta chains were read from a single sample in a study of T cell repertoires in cytomegalovirus infection. TCRdb fed the reads into MiXCR, producing one record per CDR3 protein. The table lists roughly 350,000 distinct CDR3 sequences, roughly 34% of them singletons. Antigens for these TCRs are unknown. The specimen comprised cultured PBMCs, sampled from culture after CMV antigen stimulation. The receptors shown here come from a human donor in good health (CMV status not recorded). Some clones in this sample may be carry-over from other donors' samples. Both conserved end residues are part of each CDR3. Each record gives: clone size, D gene, V gene, J gene, CDR3 DNA, CDR3 protein. The D gene is left open where the match is weak. The listing skips clone size in some rows; elsewhere it reads once, few, many or a size class.

size: few
D: TRBD1
V: TRBV6-1
J: TRBJ1-2
DNA: TGTGCCAGCAGTACCACCGGGACAGGGTCATATGGCTACACCTTC
CDR3: CASSTTGTGSYGYTF

size: NA
D: NA
V: TRBV6-2/TRBV6-3
J: TRBJ2-5
DNA: TGTGCCAGCAGTTACGTTTCCGGCAGGGGAGAGACCCAGTACTTC
CDR3: CASSYVSGRGETQYF

size: NA
D: NA
V: TRBV4-3
J: TRBJ2-3
DNA: TGCGCCAGCAGCCAAGACCCCGGGAGTGGAGCAGATACGCAGTATTTT
CDR3: CASSQDPGSGADTQYF

size: many
D: TRBD2
V: TRBV7-2
J: TRBJ2-3
DNA: TGTGCCAGCAGCCGGGACGGGAGGGCCCCAGATACGCAGTATTTT
CDR3: CASSRDGRAPDTQYF

size: NA
D: NA
V: TRBV10-3
J: TRBJ1-1
DNA: TGTGCCATCAGTAACGCCGGGCTTCCCCGGGGCACTGAAGCTTTCTTT
CDR3: CAISNAGLPRGTEAFF

size: NA
D: TRBD2
V: TRBV7-2
J: TRBJ2-3
DNA: TGTGCCAGCAGCCTGAGGACTAGCACCTTTCGCACAGATACGCAGTATTTT
CDR3: CASSLRTSTFRTDTQYF

size: NA
D: TRBD2
V: TRBV6-2/TRBV6-3
J: TRBJ2-1
DNA: TGTGCCAGCAGCCTAACAATTGTGCCGGGACTAGCGGGAGCCCGGAGCTCCTACAATGAGCAGTTCTTC
CDR3: CASSLTIVPGLAGARSSYNEQFF

size: NA
D: TRBD1
V: TRBV19
J: TRBJ2-3
DNA: TGTGCCAGTACCGGACAGGGGGCAGATACGCAGTATTTT
CDR3: CASTGQGADTQYF

size: few
D: NA
V: TRBV7-9
J: TRBJ2-1
DNA: TGTGCCAGCAGCCCCCCCTTGGGACCAGGGTACAATGAGCAGTTCTTC
CDR3: CASSPPLGPGYNEQFF

size: NA
D: TRBD2
V: TRBV27
J: TRBJ2-5
DNA: TGTGCCAGCAGTCGTCACGGACTAGCGGGAGGCCAAGAGACCCAGTACTTC
CDR3: CASSRHGLAGGQETQYF

size: NA
D: NA
V: TRBV6-4
J: TRBJ1-2
DNA: TGTGCCAGCAGCCAAACCCAGGAGGGGTATGGCTACACCTTC
CDR3: CASSQTQEGYGYTF

size: few
D: TRBD1
V: TRBV6-5
J: TRBJ2-2
DNA: TGTGCCAGCAGTCCCCGAGCAGGGGGCATAACCGGGGAGCTGTTTTTT
CDR3: CASSPRAGGITGELFF

size: NA
D: NA
V: TRBV27
J: TRBJ2-4
DNA: TGTGCCAGCAGTTTCTCCCCGTTAGCGGCAGAAAACATTCAGTACTTC
CDR3: CASSFSPLAAENIQYF

size: few
D: TRBD1
V: TRBV18
J: TRBJ2-2
DNA: TGTGCCAGCTCACCAGGGGCCCGGGACAGGGGGCGCGGTGACACCGGGGAGCTGTTTTTT
CDR3: CASSPGARDRGRGDTGELFF

size: NA
D: TRBD2
V: TRBV19
J: TRBJ2-1
DNA: TGTGCCAGTAGGGAGGGACTAGCGGCCTACAATGAGCAGTTCTTC
CDR3: CASREGLAAYNEQFF

size: NA
D: NA
V: TRBV7-9
J: TRBJ2-7
DNA: TGTGCCAGCAGCCCAGGAGCGGACGAGCAGTACTTC
CDR3: CASSPGADEQYF

size: NA
D: NA
V: TRBV29-1
J: TRBJ2-1
DNA: TGCAGCGTTGAACGCCAGACCGATAGGTGGTTCTTC
CDR3: CSVERQTDRWFF

size: few
D: NA
V: TRBV29-1
J: TRBJ1-1
DNA: TGCAGCGTTGGCCGGGACTACACTGAAGCTTTCTTT
CDR3: CSVGRDYTEAFF

size: few
D: TRBD1
V: TRBV7-2
J: TRBJ1-2
DNA: TGTGCCAGCAGCTGGGACAGCTATGGCTACACCTTC
CDR3: CASSWDSYGYTF

size: NA
D: TRBD2
V: TRBV27
J: TRBJ2-5
DNA: TGTGCCAGCAGGAGGACTAGCGGTCTGGGAGAGACCCAGTACTTC
CDR3: CASRRTSGLGETQYF

size: NA
D: TRBD2
V: TRBV20-1
J: TRBJ2-1
DNA: TGCAGGGCAGGACTAGCGGGAGTAGCAGGGCCTTACAATGAGCAGTTCTTC
CDR3: CRAGLAGVAGPYNEQFF

size: NA
D: NA
V: TRBV19
J: TRBJ1-1
DNA: TGTGCCAGTAGTGGCAGGTACAACACTGAAGCTTTCTTT
CDR3: CASSGRYNTEAFF

size: NA
D: NA
V: TRBV7-8
J: TRBJ2-5
DNA: TGTGCCACCACACCGGGCGTAAGGGAGACCCAGTACTTC
CDR3: CATTPGVRETQYF

size: few
D: TRBD2
V: TRBV27
J: TRBJ2-1
DNA: TGTGCCAGCAACGACCCGACTAGCGGGAGTTACAATGAGCAGTTCTTC
CDR3: CASNDPTSGSYNEQFF

size: few
D: NA
V: TRBV2
J: TRBJ2-5
DNA: TGTGCCAGCAGTCGTGGGATCTTTAAAACAAGGGAGACCCAGTACTTC
CDR3: CASSRGIFKTRETQYF

size: NA
D: NA
V: TRBV7-6
J: TRBJ2-1
DNA: TGTGCCAGCAGCAAGCTAGTGGGGAACGATGAGCAGTTCTTC
CDR3: CASSKLVGNDEQFF

size: NA
D: TRBD1
V: TRBV7-9
J: TRBJ2-7
DNA: TGTGCCAGCAGCTTAGCGGACAGGATGTACGAGCAGTACTTC
CDR3: CASSLADRMYEQYF

size: NA
D: NA
V: TRBV20-1
J: TRBJ2-7
DNA: TGCAGTGCTAGGGGATCGAGTTCGGGTGAAACCTACGAGCAGTACTTC
CDR3: CSARGSSSGETYEQYF

size: NA
D: TRBD2
V: TRBV7-8
J: TRBJ2-1
DNA: TGTGCCAGCAGCTTAGTGCTCGGGACTACCCTGGCCGACAATGAGCAGTTCTTC
CDR3: CASSLVLGTTLADNEQFF

size: few
D: NA
V: TRBV5-4
J: TRBJ2-4
DNA: TGTGCCAGCAGCTCCGGTCAAGCGCTTCTAGCCAAAAACATTCAGTACTTC
CDR3: CASSSGQALLAKNIQYF